These 31 T cell receptor beta chains came from one sample sequenced in a study of cytomegalovirus exposure and HLA in healthy donors. The PCR had 60 Vbeta and 13 Jbeta primers. This table comes from immunoSEQ multiplex PCR, and its TCRdb copy is limited to in-frame clones, with some not included. The table includes fewer than 150,000 clones, over 65% detected once. The sequenced material came from PBMCs. The receptor source for this set is a woman aged 25 to 39 in good health and CMV-seronegative.

This clone was detected once. The chain joins TRBV2 to TRBJ1-1; D is possibly TRBD1 (5 bases). Trimming removed 3 bases at V and 2 bases at J, with 13 bases between. The germline CDR1 and CDR2 sequences are SNHLY and FYNNEI. This CDR3 contains 15 residues. The DNA for the CDR3 is TGTGCCAGCAGTGATGTGGGGCAGCCAAACACTGAAGCTTTCTTT. Residues: CASSDVGQPNTEAFF.

This clone has more than one count but fewer than ten. The V gene is TRBV19, the J gene TRBJ1-2; 7 bases agree with TRBD1. This CDR3 has 12 residues. V lost 4 bases and J lost 10; bases outside the gene matches: 6. The germline V gene encodes CDR1 LNHDA and CDR2 SQIVND (reference sequence). The CDR3 protein is CASSTRDSSYTF. CDR3 nucleotide sequence: TGTGCCAGTAGTACCCGGGACAGCTCCTACACCTTC.

This clone has a handful of counts. The chain has TRBV4-2 and TRBJ2-3; TRBD2 aligns across 7 bases. The CDR3 is made up of 16 amino acids. The junction had 7 bases not matched to a gene; V was cut back by 0 bases and J by 4 bases. Germline values: CDR1 LGHNA, CDR2 YNFKEQ. The CDR3 loop is CASSQDMAGEADTQYF. The DNA of the CDR3 is TGTGCCAGCAGCCAAGATATGGCGGGAGAGGCAGATACGCAGTATTTT.

CDR3 bases: TGTGCCAGCAGTTTACCGGACTGGCTTGAGCAGTACTTC. Its protein product is CASSLPDWLEQYF. V gene TRBV28 combines with J gene TRBJ2-7, with D perhaps matching TRBD2 (5 bases). The V gene's germline CDR1 is MDHEN and CDR2 SYDVKM. V lost 2 bases and J 7 bases, leaving 12 bases between the germline ends. The CDR3 spans 13 residues. Looking up the rest from reference TRBV28 and TRBJ2-7 gives the full variable domain: DVKVTQSSRYLVKRTGEKVFLECVQDMDHENMFWYRQDPGLGLRLIYFSYDVKMKEKGDIPEGYSVSREKKERFSLILESASTNQTSMYLCASSLPDWLEQYFGPGTRLTVT.

J is TRBJ2-2 and V is TRBV6-4, with TRBD1 matching over 7 bases. V was clipped by 10 bases and J by 3 bases; unmatched bases: 5. Germline V gene data show CDR1 as MRHNA and CDR2 as SNTAGT. The CDR3 sequence is 13 residues long. The chain's CDR3 is CATKGADTGELFF. The CDR3 DNA reads TGTGCCACCAAGGGGGCGGACACCGGGGAGCTGTTTTTT.

This clone showed up just a few times. This sequence joins TRBV11-2 and TRBJ2-7, with 7 bases matching TRBD1. Unmatched junction bases numbered 6, after V lost 2 bases and J lost 2 bases. Germline assignment: CDR1 SGHAT and CDR2 FQNNGV. The CDR3 runs 15 residues. The CDR3 region is CASSLMGQITYEQYF. The CDR3 region has the DNA TGTGCCAGCAGCTTAATGGGACAGATTACCTACGAGCAGTACTTC.

This clone was observed a single time. The chain recombines TRBV7-9 with TRBJ2-6; no reliable D call. V was shortened by 2 bases and J by 4 bases, with 12 bases between the two germline ends. This CDR3 spans 16 amino acids. CDR1 and CDR2 from the germline V gene are SEHNR and FQNEAQ (reference sequence). CDR3 in DNA: TGTGCCAGCAGCTTACATCAGGCCTTAGGGGCCAACGTCCTGACTTTC. Translation: CASSLHQALGANVLTF.

This chain links TRBV18 with TRBJ2-2, with D maybe TRBD1 (6 bases). Trimming left V 11 bases short and J 2 bases short, with 15 bases between. Germline CDR1 and CDR2: KGHSH and LQKENI. The CDR3 runs to 14 residues. This CDR3 is CAVGKTGNTGELFF. The DNA of the CDR3 is TGTGCCGTCGGGAAGACAGGCAACACCGGGGAGCTGTTTTTT.

The V gene is TRBV28, the J gene TRBJ2-1, with D uncertain. The germline V gene encodes CDR1 MDHEN and CDR2 SYDVKM. Trimming removed 3 bases at V and 6 bases at J, with 6 bases between. The CDR3 runs to 12 residues. The CDR3 DNA is TGTGCCAGCAGTTTCTCCCCCAATGAGCAGTTCTTC. It specifies CASSFSPNEQFF.

This chain uses TRBV28 with TRBJ2-7; 8 positions agree with TRBD1. The CDR3 consists of 13 residues. V lost 3 bases and J lost 6; bases outside the gene matches: 4. Per the germline V gene, CDR1 is MDHEN and CDR2 is SYDVKM. The CDR3 nucleotides are TGTGCCAGCAGTTTGACAGGGGTCTCCGAGCAGTACTTC. Amino acid sequence: CASSLTGVSEQYF. Full variable domain (missing parts from reference TRBV28 and TRBJ2-7): DVKVTQSSRYLVKRTGEKVFLECVQDMDHENMFWYRQDPGLGLRLIYFSYDVKMKEKGDIPEGYSVSREKKERFSLILESASTNQTSMYLCASSLTGVSEQYFGPGTRLTVT.

The chain combines TRBV28 with TRBJ2-5, with D perhaps TRBD2 (6 bases). V was shortened by 6 bases and J by 1 base, with 9 bases between the two germline ends. The germline CDR1 and CDR2 sequences are MDHEN and SYDVKM. The CDR3 extends over 13 amino acids. The CDR3 DNA sequence: TGTGCCAGCAGCCTAGCGAGCCAAGAGACCCAGTACTTC. It yields the protein CASSLASQETQYF. The variable domain in full, completed from reference TRBV28 and TRBJ2-5, reads DVKVTQSSRYLVKRTGEKVFLECVQDMDHENMFWYRQDPGLGLRLIYFSYDVKMKEKGDIPEGYSVSREKKERFSLILESASTNQTSMYLCASSLASQETQYFGPGTRLLVL.

The chain carries TRBV19 and TRBJ2-3, with 8 bases fitting TRBD2. Looked up from germline, CDR1 is LNHDA and CDR2 is SQIVND (reference sequence). The CDR3 runs to 16 residues. Unmatched junction bases numbered 11, after V lost 5 bases and J lost 4 bases. The DNA for the CDR3 is TGTGCCAGTAGTGCCCGAGGGGCGGGAGGTTCAGATACGCAGTATTTT. Translated: CASSARGAGGSDTQYF.

This clone was observed once. V and J are TRBV19 and TRBJ2-3; D is possibly TRBD2 (5 bases). Germline V gives CDR1 LNHDA, CDR2 SQIVND (reference sequence). Trimming took off 5 bases at V and 0 bases at J, with 9 bases between the two ends. The CDR3 consists of 14 residues. The CDR3 reads CASSDPGSTDTQYF. As DNA, the CDR3 is TGTGCCAGTAGTGATCCGGGGAGCACAGATACGCAGTATTTT.

The V and J genes are TRBV5-4 and TRBJ2-3; 7 bases fit TRBD1. Germline-derived CDR1 and CDR2 are SGHNT and YYREEE (reference sequence). After removal of 6 bases from V and 4 bases from J, the junction contained 8 bases not matched to a gene. The CDR3 has 14 amino acids. The CDR3 loop is CASIPDRASDTQYF. CDR3 in DNA: TGTGCCAGCATCCCCGACAGGGCTTCAGATACGCAGTATTTT.

The chain employs TRBV28 and TRBJ1-2, with D unclear. The CDR3 covers 11 residues. Germline V gives CDR1 MDHEN, CDR2 SYDVKM. Trimming cost V 4 bases and J 5 bases, with 5 bases left between them. The CDR3 loop is CASSYRYGYTF. CDR3 DNA: TGTGCCAGCAGTTACAGATATGGCTACACCTTC.

The CDR3 sequence: CASSLAGGYEQYF. The CDR3 DNA reads as TGTGCCAGCAGCTTAGCGGGAGGCTACGAGCAGTACTTC. The chain is built from TRBV7-8 and TRBJ2-7; TRBD2 is a possible D gene (6 bases). The V gene lost 0 bases and the J gene lost 3 bases, with 6 bases spanning the gap. This CDR3 region has 13 residues. From germline, CDR1 is SGHVS and CDR2 FQNEAQ.

V is TRBV6-6 and J is TRBJ2-2, with TRBD1 matching over 7 bases. The germline CDR1 and CDR2 sequences are MNHNY and SVGAGI (reference sequence). J gave up 7 bases and V 7 bases, and 15 bases lay outside the gene matches. The CDR3 is made up of 16 amino acids. The CDR3 is CASKRQGFNSNGELFF. The CDR3 nucleotides are TGTGCCAGCAAACGACAGGGATTTAATAGCAACGGGGAGCTGTTTTTT.

This chain joins TRBV14 and TRBJ2-7, with 7 positions matching TRBD1. Germline V CDR1 and CDR2: SGHDN, FVKESK. J gave up 5 bases and V 1 base, and 8 bases lay outside the gene matches. The length of the CDR3 is 15 residues. The CDR3 is CASSQASTGQDEQYF. The CDR3 bases are TGTGCCAGCAGCCAAGCCTCTACCGGACAGGACGAGCAGTACTTC. Combining the CDR3 with reference TRBV14 and TRBJ2-7 gives the whole variable domain EAGVTQFPSHSVIEKGQTVTLRCDPISGHDNLYWYRRVMGKEIKFLLHFVKESKQDESGMPNNRFLAERTGGTYSTLKVQPAELEDSGVYFCASSQASTGQDEQYFGPGTRLTVT.

This chain uses TRBV28 with TRBJ2-3, with TRBD2 matching over 14 bases. Looked up from germline, CDR1 is MDHEN and CDR2 is SYDVKM. This CDR3 contains 16 residues. V lost 5 bases, J lost 1 base, and 2 bases stayed unmatched. The CDR3 protein is CASSRLAGGRTDTQYF. The CDR3 nucleotides are TGTGCCAGCAGTCGACTAGCGGGGGGGCGCACAGATACGCAGTATTTT. The entire variable domain, with the rest obtained from reference TRBV28 and TRBJ2-3, is as follows: DVKVTQSSRYLVKRTGEKVFLECVQDMDHENMFWYRQDPGLGLRLIYFSYDVKMKEKGDIPEGYSVSREKKERFSLILESASTNQTSMYLCASSRLAGGRTDTQYFGPGTRLTVL.

V and J are TRBV2 and TRBJ1-1; D gene uncertain. The CDR3 covers 13 residues. The V gene lost 7 bases and the J gene lost 2 bases, with 11 bases spanning the gap. In germline, CDR1 is SNHLY, CDR2 FYNNEI. CDR3 sequence: CASKTRPNTEAFF. The CDR3 DNA reads TGTGCCAGCAAGACGAGGCCAAACACTGAAGCTTTCTTT.

The V and J genes are TRBV5-8 and TRBJ1-2; 7 bases map to TRBD1. This CDR3 region has 15 residues. Germline CDR1 is SGHTS and CDR2 is YDEGEE. The junction had 10 bases not matched to a gene; V was cut back by 2 bases and J by 6 bases. CDR3 sequence (DNA): TGTGCCAGCAGCTTTATTATGCGACAGGGCCATGGCTACACCTTC. Translation gives CASSFIMRQGHGYTF.

The chain combines TRBV5-4 with TRBJ2-3; TRBD1 matches 9 bases. CDR1 and CDR2 (germline): SGHNT, YYREEE (reference sequence). This CDR3 comprises 13 residues. V shed 4 bases and J 10 bases; nucleotides not matched to a gene: 7. The CDR3 bases are TGTGCCAGCAGCATCGACAGGGGGGTCGCGCAGTATTTT. It encodes CASSIDRGVAQYF.

The V call is TRBV28, the J call TRBJ1-4; 7 nucleotides align to TRBD1. The V gene end was trimmed by 5 bases and the J gene end by 8 bases; junction bases not matched to a gene: 11. Germline V gene sequence: CDR1 MDHEN, CDR2 SYDVKM. The CDR3 covers 15 residues. CDR3 sequence (DNA): TGTGCCAGCAGTCTTGACAGGGCGGGTGCGGAAAAACTGTTTTTT. It is translated as CASSLDRAGAEKLFF.

The V call is TRBV5-4, the J call TRBJ2-6; 10 bases line up with TRBD2. J lost 0 bases, V lost 3 bases, and 3 bases had no gene match. Looked up from germline, CDR1 is SGHNT and CDR2 is YYREEE (reference sequence). The CDR3 covers 17 residues. CDR3 sequence: CASSSLAGISGANVLTF. Here the CDR3 DNA reads TGTGCCAGCAGCTCACTAGCGGGAATCTCTGGGGCCAACGTCCTGACTTTC.

The genes are TRBV28 and TRBJ2-7; TRBD1 matches 8 bases. The CDR3 length is 16 residues. The junction had 10 bases not matched to a gene; V was cut back by 3 bases and J by 3 bases. Looked up from germline, CDR1 is MDHEN and CDR2 is SYDVKM. CDR3 protein: CASSFVVGRGLYEQYF. Written as DNA, the CDR3 is TGTGCCAGCAGTTTCGTCGTAGGCAGGGGGCTCTACGAGCAGTACTTC.

The chain uses TRBV4-2 and TRBJ2-2; D not certain. The germline V and J ends were trimmed by 1 base and 2 bases, with 5 bases remaining between them. The CDR3 contains 14 residues. Germline V CDR1 and CDR2: LGHNA, YNFKEQ. CDR3 in DNA: TGTGCCAGCAGCCAAGCCAGAAACACCGGGGAGCTGTTTTTT. Protein product: CASSQARNTGELFF.

This chain links TRBV6-1 with TRBJ1-5, with D unresolved. Trimming removed 5 bases from V and 0 bases from J, with 11 bases in between. From germline, CDR1 is MNHNS and CDR2 SASEGT. This CDR3 region has 15 residues. The CDR3, as DNA: TGTGCCAGCAGTCCAGAGACAATTAGCAATCAGCCCCAGCATTTT. The encoded protein is CASSPETISNQPQHF.

The chain has TRBV7-2 and TRBJ2-5, with TRBD2 identical over 9 bases. J was trimmed by 4 bases and V by 5 bases; bases with no gene match: 5. From germline, CDR1 is SGHTA and CDR2 FQGNSA. This CDR3 spans 14 amino acids. CDR3 protein: CASSTGLARETQYF. CDR3 nucleotides: TGTGCCAGCAGCACCGGACTAGCGAGAGAGACCCAGTACTTC.

The chain employs TRBV30 and TRBJ2-7, with 7 bases that match TRBD2. Germline V gene data show CDR1 as GTSNPN and CDR2 as SVGIG (reference sequence). V gave up 2 bases and J gave up 6 bases; unmatched junction bases: 10. CDR3 length: 14 residues. CDR3 protein: CAWSLAGVRGEQYF. The CDR3 bases are TGTGCCTGGAGTTTGGCGGGGGTCCGGGGCGAGCAGTACTTC.

The chain is built from TRBV5-1 and TRBJ1-1; D ambiguous. The CDR3 extends over 13 amino acids. CDR1 is SGHRS, CDR2 YFSETQ, per germline. V lost 5 bases, J lost 5 bases, and 13 bases lay in between. CDR3 coding DNA: TGCGCCAGCAGATTAAGCGGTAGTACTGAAGCTTTCTTT. It yields the protein CASRLSGSTEAFF.

The chain employs TRBV5-1 and TRBJ1-1, with D hard to call. This CDR3 has 13 residues. Germline-derived CDR1 and CDR2 are SGHRS and YFSETQ. V lost 4 bases and J 0 bases, leaving 7 bases between the germline ends. The CDR3: CASSMTLNTEAFF. CDR3 nucleotide sequence: TGCGCCAGCAGCATGACACTGAACACTGAAGCTTTCTTT. The whole variable domain, remainder taken from reference TRBV5-1 and TRBJ1-1, is KAGVTQTPRYLIKTRGQQVTLSCSPISGHRSVSWYQQTPGQGLQFLFEYFSETQRNKGNFPGRFSGRQFSNSRSEMNVSTLELGDSALYLCASSMTLNTEAFFGQGTRLTVV.